This T cell receptor (beta chain) appears in the sequencing data of a study of OX40 agonist ivuxolimab in advanced cancers. Study at large: Enrolled patients in dose escalation had cancers that were hepatocellular carcinoma, melanoma, renal cell or head and neck cancer. Having had anti-PD-1, anti-PD-L1 or anti-CTLA-4 therapy before was allowed, and more than 35% had some.

V was trimmed by 4 bases and J by 9 bases, leaving 16 bases between them. There are 14 residues in the CDR3. CDR1 SEHNR and CDR2 FQNEAQ come from the germline V gene (reference sequence). This table comes from immunoSEQ multiplex PCR, and its TCRdb copy is limited to in-frame clones, with some not included. The top ten hold roughly 1% of the sample, which has about 140,000 clones, under 95% seen once. No patient had autoimmune disease or received systemic immunosuppression. Here the sequenced sample was CD4+ or CD8+ T cells sorted from blood, taken in a trial of the OX40 agonist ivuxolimab. The TCR originated in an adult with an advanced solid tumor such as melanoma, head and neck, liver or kidney cancer. V and J are TRBV7-9 and TRBJ2-1, with D perhaps matching TRBD1 (5 bases). This CDR3 is CASSSPWGAAEQFF. CDR3 DNA sequence: TGTGCCAGCAGCTCGCCGTGGGGCGCGGCTGAGCAGTTCTTC.